This entry features one TCR beta chain sequence. The antigen is unknown. This sample was included in a study of cytotoxic CD8 clonotypes in ibrutinib-treated CLL. V lost 3 bases and J lost 0, with 8 bases in between. Germline V gene data show CDR1 as SNHLY and CDR2 as FYNNEI. The CDR3 length is 14 residues. Notes on the study in general: Baseline values of clonality outstripped age-matched healthy donors and followed circulating CD8+ T-cell counts. A difference in sampling times existed between sustained-remission and progressing patients.

The table came from immunoSEQ multiplex PCR; TCRdb's copy has only in-frame clones and leaves some out. This table has about 300,000 clones, approximately 79% appearing once. The V call is TRBV2, the J call TRBJ1-2; maybe TRBD1 (5 bases). The receptor comes from a human donor with chronic lymphocytic leukemia. The sequencing used PBMCs, collected at disease progression, from a patient treated with ibrutinib. CDR3 DNA: TGTGCCAGCAGTGATGGGGGAGCTAACTATGGCTACACCTTC. It yields the protein CASSDGGANYGYTF.